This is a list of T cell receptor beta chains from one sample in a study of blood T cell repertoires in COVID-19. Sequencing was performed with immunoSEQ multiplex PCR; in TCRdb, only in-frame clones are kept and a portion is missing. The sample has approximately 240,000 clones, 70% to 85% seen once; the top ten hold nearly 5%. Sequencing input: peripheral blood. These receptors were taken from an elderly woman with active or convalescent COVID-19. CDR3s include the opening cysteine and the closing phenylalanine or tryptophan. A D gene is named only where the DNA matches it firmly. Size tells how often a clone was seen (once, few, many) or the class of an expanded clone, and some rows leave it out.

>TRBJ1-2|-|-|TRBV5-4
CASSWRAGGNYGYTF
TGTGCCAGCAGCTGGAGAGCGGGGGGTAACTATGGCTACACCTTC
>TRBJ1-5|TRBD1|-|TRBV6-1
CASSDTGTGVGPQHF
TGTGCCAGCAGTGACACTGGGACAGGTGTTGGGCCCCAGCATTTT
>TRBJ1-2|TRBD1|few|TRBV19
CASGTGNYGYTF
TGTGCCAGCGGGACAGGGAACTATGGCTACACCTTC
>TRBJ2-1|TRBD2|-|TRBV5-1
CASSLVSRESNEQFF
TGCGCCAGCAGCTTGGTCTCGCGGGAGAGCAATGAGCAGTTCTTC
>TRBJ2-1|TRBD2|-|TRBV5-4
CASRTGLAGLYNEQFF
TGTGCCAGCAGAACCGGACTAGCGGGCCTTTACAATGAGCAGTTCTTC
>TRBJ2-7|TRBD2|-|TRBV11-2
CASSTFGGRATQYF
TGTGCCAGCAGCACCTTCGGCGGGAGGGCCACGCAGTACTTC
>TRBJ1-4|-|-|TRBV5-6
CASSLDGQNLQKLFF
TGTGCCAGCAGCTTGGATGGGCAGAATCTCCAAAAACTGTTTTTT
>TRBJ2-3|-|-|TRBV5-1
CASSLGPGATDTQYF
TGCGCCAGCAGCTTGGGTCCAGGGGCCACAGATACGCAGTATTTT
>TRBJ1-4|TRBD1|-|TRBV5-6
CASSTGTGDEKLFF
TGTGCCAGCAGCACCGGGACAGGGGATGAAAAACTGTTTTTT
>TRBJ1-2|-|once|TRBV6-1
CASSEKAEDGYTF
TGTGCCAGCAGTGAAAAGGCGGAGGATGGCTACACCTTC
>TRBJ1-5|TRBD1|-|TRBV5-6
CASSFLNRGPSGNQPQHF
TGTGCCAGCAGCTTTTTAAACAGGGGACCTTCCGGCAATCAGCCCCAGCATTTT
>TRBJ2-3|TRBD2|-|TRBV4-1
CASSHGLAGMGTDTQYF
TGCGCCAGCAGCCACGGACTAGCGGGGATGGGCACAGATACGCAGTATTTT
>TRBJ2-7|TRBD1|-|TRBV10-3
CAISGTGGDREQYF
TGTGCCATCAGTGGGACAGGGGGGGATCGGGAGCAGTACTTC
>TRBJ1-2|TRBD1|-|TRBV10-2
CASSTQGVYGYTF
TGCGCCAGCAGTACACAGGGGGTCTATGGCTACACCTTC
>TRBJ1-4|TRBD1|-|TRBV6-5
CASRLDRGEKLFF
TGTGCCAGCAGACTAGACAGGGGTGAAAAACTGTTTTTT
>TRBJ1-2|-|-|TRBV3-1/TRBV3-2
CASSQLGHVDGYTF
TGTGCCAGCAGCCAACTGGGACACGTAGATGGCTACACCTTC
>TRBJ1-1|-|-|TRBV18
CASTRVSGLGTEAFF
TGTGCCAGCACGAGGGTTTCGGGTTTGGGGACTGAAGCTTTCTTT
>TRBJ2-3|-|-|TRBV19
CASSQGWATDTQYF
TGTGCCAGTAGTCAGGGATGGGCTACAGATACGCAGTATTTT